This entry features one T cell receptor (beta chain) sequence. The antigen is not known. Time point of the sample: newly diagnosed GD, antithyroid drugs for less than 3 months. There was RNA extracted from PBMCs, and the TCR library was made from it. The CDR3 loop spans 17 amino acids. With 0 bases clipped from V and 3 bases from J, the junction kept 7 bases outside the gene matches. CDR1 and CDR2 from the germline V gene are SGHTA and FQGNSA. This specimen comes from a study of regulatory T cells in long-lasting Graves disease. Study results and limitations: A greater number of public clonotypes (under 3,000) was shared by persistent patients than by new patients (just over 950).

Arm-PCR of CDR3 regions with iRepertoire HTBI primers generated TCR beta libraries. TCRdb reprocessed the multiplex PCR reads with MiXCR, giving one entry per CDR3 protein. Altogether around 500,000 distinct CDR3 sequences are present, roughly 14% being singletons, with the ten largest covering 10%. This same sample was also part of a study on T cells in Graves' hyperthyroidism and ophthalmopathy. Per that paper: In the blood, most expanded thyroid clonotypes above 0.001 appeared as well.

The clonotype originates from a man aged 25 to 45 with Graves disease. The chain joins TRBV7-2 to TRBJ1-4; 7 nucleotides line up with TRBD1. Sequenced here: peripheral blood mononuclear cells (PBMCs), sampled at new diagnosis, from a patient treated with antithyroid drugs. The CDR3 loop is CASSLARSGTANEKLFF. In DNA, the CDR3 is TGTGCCAGCAGCTTAGCGCGATCCGGGACAGCTAATGAAAAACTGTTTTTT.